One sample yielded the 11 T cell receptor beta chains listed below, sequenced in a study of regulatory T cells in long-lasting Graves disease. Time point meaning: newly diagnosed GD, antithyroid drugs for less than 3 months. From RNA extracted from PBMCs, the TCR library was made. TCR beta libraries were built with iRepertoire HTBI primers and Arm-PCR of CDR3 regions. TCRdb re-analysed the multiplex PCR reads in MiXCR, keeping a single row per CDR3 protein. The data show around 320,000 distinct CDR3 sequences, over 15% seen once. Separately, the same data were catalogued under a study of T cells in Graves' hyperthyroidism and ophthalmopathy.

The sequences come from peripheral blood mononuclear cells (PBMCs), collected at new diagnosis, from a patient treated with antithyroid drugs. The receptors derive from a man aged 40-49 years with Graves disease.

This clonotype has a handful of counts. J is TRBJ1-1 and V is TRBV13; no clear D. V was pared by 5 bases and J by 0 bases, with 10 bases between. Germline assignment: CDR1 PRHDT and CDR2 FYEKMQ (reference sequence). This CDR3 has 14 residues. The CDR3 sequence is CASSLRFLNTEAFF. In DNA, the CDR3 is TGTGCCAGCAGCCTCAGATTTCTGAACACTGAAGCTTTCTTT.

About this clonotype itself: One end of the junction varies from germline; a read error may be responsible. The rearrangement uses TRBV7-2 and TRBJ2-5; 14 nucleotides align to TRBD2. This CDR3 contains 18 residues. From germline, CDR1 is SGHTA and CDR2 FQGNSA. The DNA for the CDR3 is TGTGCCAGCAGCTTAGTGGAGACTAGCGGGGGGGCGCAAGGGACCCAGTACTTC. This codes for CASSLVETSGGAQGTQYF.

The genes are TRBV4-3 and TRBJ2-2; 11 nucleotides agree with TRBD2. The J segment lost 1 base and the V segment lost 4 bases, leaving 11 bases of the junction unmatched. This CDR3 is 19 amino acids long. The germline V gene has CDR1 LGHNA and CDR2 YSLEER. For the CDR3, the DNA is TGCGCCAGCAGCCCAAGAGGCCTAGCGGGGGGCATGAACACCGGGGAGCTGTTTTTT. It specifies CASSPRGLAGGMNTGELFF.

This chain joins TRBV5-1 and TRBJ1-4, with D perhaps TRBD1 (6 bases). From germline, CDR1 is SGHRS and CDR2 YFSETQ. The CDR3 length is 15 residues. V was clipped by 0 bases and J by 4 bases, with 10 bases between them. The DNA of the CDR3 is TGCGCCAGCAGCTTGGCAGGACAGTATAATGAAAAACTGTTTTTT. This sequence encodes CASSLAGQYNEKLFF.

V gene TRBV7-2 combines with J gene TRBJ2-1; TRBD2 aligns across 9 bases. V was pared by 1 base and J by 12 bases, with 7 bases of the junction left unmatched. The CDR3 has 14 residues. From germline, CDR1 is SGHTA and CDR2 FQGNSA. The CDR3 spells CASSLDGQAGGQFF. CDR3 bases: TGTGCCAGCAGCTTAGATGGGCAAGCGGGAGGGCAGTTCTTC.

J is TRBJ2-2 and V is TRBV4-3, with a tentative D call TRBD1 (6 bases). Germline loops: CDR1 LGHNA, CDR2 YSLEER. V lost 3 bases, J lost 2 bases, and 10 bases lay in between. The CDR3 spans 15 residues. The CDR3 region is CASSQVQGNTGELFF. In DNA form, the CDR3 reads TGCGCCAGCAGCCAGGTACAGGGAAACACCGGGGAGCTGTTTTTT.

This clonotype was seen many times. The chain joins TRBV2 to TRBJ2-4; no clear D gene. The CDR3 has 13 residues. Germline CDR1 is SNHLY and CDR2 is FYNNEI. Trimming left V 8 bases short and J 0 bases short, with 8 bases between. CDR3 residues: CASHRLAKNIQYF. The CDR3 DNA reads as TGTGCCAGCCACAGATTAGCCAAAAACATTCAGTACTTC.

This clonotype was counted at least ten times. V gene TRBV11-3 combines with J gene TRBJ2-1; D tentatively fits TRBD1 or TRBD2 (5 bases each). The V gene lost 5 bases and the J gene lost 8 bases, with 19 bases spanning the gap. The CDR3 is made up of 15 amino acids. The germline V gene has CDR1 SGHNT and CDR2 YENEEA. This CDR3 reads CASSGSEISGHEQFF. DNA of the CDR3: TGTGCCAGCAGCGGGTCGGAGATCTCGGGGCATGAGCAGTTCTTC.

At least ten counts were recorded for this clonotype. In DNA, the CDR3 is TGTGCCAGCAGTTACCCAACGGCGCAGGGGGCCATCTCAACAGATACGCAGTATTTT. It codes for CASSYPTAQGAISTDTQYF. The J gene is TRBJ2-3, the V gene TRBV2, with 8 bases fitting TRBD1. Germline CDR1 reads SNHLY; CDR2 reads FYNNEI. The ends lost 5 bases at V and 3 bases at J; junction bases unmatched: 19. This CDR3 has 19 amino acids.

This clonotype appeared many times. The genes are TRBV7-9 and TRBJ2-7; 11 positions match TRBD1. The CDR3 covers 15 residues. The trim removed 4 bases at V and 7 bases at J, leaving 9 bases unmatched. From germline, CDR1 is SEHNR and CDR2 FQNEAQ (reference sequence). Written as DNA, the CDR3 is TGTGCCAGCAGCTCCGGACAGGGGGCGCTGAGGGAGCAGTACTTC. It yields the protein CASSSGQGALREQYF.

This clonotype was detected once. This CDR3 fails to terminate in the conserved phenylalanine or tryptophan, so it likely reflects a read error. The chain couples TRBV7-9 to TRBJ1-1; TRBD1 might be the D (5 bases). The germline V gene encodes CDR1 SEHNR and CDR2 FQNEAQ (reference sequence). V was shortened by 3 bases and J by 3 bases, with 8 bases between the two germline ends. The CDR3 sequence is 13 residues long. The CDR3 sequence: CASSLTVDTEAFS. The CDR3, as DNA: TGTGCCAGCAGCTTGACAGTGGACACTGAAGCTTTCTCT.